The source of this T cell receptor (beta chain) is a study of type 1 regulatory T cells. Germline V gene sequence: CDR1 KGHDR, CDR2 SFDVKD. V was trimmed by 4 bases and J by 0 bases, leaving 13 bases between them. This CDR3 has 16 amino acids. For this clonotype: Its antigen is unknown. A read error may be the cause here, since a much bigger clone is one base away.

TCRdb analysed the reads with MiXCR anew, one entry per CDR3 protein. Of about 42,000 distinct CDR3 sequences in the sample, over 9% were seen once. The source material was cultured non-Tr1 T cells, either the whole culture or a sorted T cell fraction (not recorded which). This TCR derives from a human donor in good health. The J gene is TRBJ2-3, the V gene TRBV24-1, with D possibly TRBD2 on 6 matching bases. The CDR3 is CATSDYSGESTDTQYF. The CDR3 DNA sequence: TGTGCCACCAGTGACTATAGCGGAGAGAGCACAGATACGCAGTATTTT.